This passage covers 5 T cell receptor beta chains from one sample sequenced in a study of blood T cell repertoires in COVID-19. Repertoires were generated with immunoSEQ multiplex PCR, while TCRdb's copy carries only in-frame clones and drops some. Seen here are some 240,000 clones, approximately 80% observed once, and the top ten hold about 1.5%. The sample taken for sequencing was peripheral blood. The source of these receptors is a woman aged 40 to 50 who had recovered from COVID-19.

The DNA of the CDR3 is TGTGCCAGCAGCCCCTTAGGCGGTTTCACTGAAGCTTTCTTT. Its translation is CASSPLGGFTEAFF. The chain couples TRBV27 to TRBJ1-1; D uncertain. The CDR3 loop spans 14 amino acids. Per the germline V gene, CDR1 is MNHEY and CDR2 is SMNVEV (reference sequence). V dropped 6 bases and J dropped 4 bases, with 15 bases sitting between them.

In its sample, this clone was seen a few times. The CDR3 sequence: CASSLATGVGLYGYTF. The CDR3 nucleotides read TGTGCCAGCAGCTTAGCGACAGGGGTTGGACTCTATGGCTACACCTTC. The chain combines TRBV7-2 with TRBJ1-2; 8 bases are shared with TRBD1. After removal of 0 bases from V and 4 bases from J, the junction contained 7 bases not matched to a gene. This CDR3 spans 16 amino acids. CDR1 SGHTA and CDR2 FQGNSA come from the germline V gene.

V and J are TRBV7-2 and TRBJ1-3, with D hard to call. The CDR3 has 14 residues. V lost 5 bases, J lost 3 bases, and 11 bases lay in between. Per the germline V gene, CDR1 is SGHTA and CDR2 is FQGNSA. The CDR3 DNA sequence: TGTGCCAGCAGCCCGGCCGGAGATGGAAACACCATATATTTT. As protein: CASSPAGDGNTIYF.

The chain uses TRBV4-3 and TRBJ1-3; no firm D call. There are 17 residues in the CDR3. V was shortened by 1 base and J by 0 bases, with 13 bases between the two germline ends. Looked up from germline, CDR1 is LGHNA and CDR2 is YSLEER. The CDR3 DNA reads as TGCGCCAGCAGCCAAGTTTTAAGCGCCCACTCTGGAAACACCATATATTTT. It encodes CASSQVLSAHSGNTIYF.

CDR3 DNA: TGCGCCAGCAGCATCGCAGGGGGTCTCCACTACGAGCAGTACTTC. As protein: CASSIAGGLHYEQYF. The chain combines TRBV5-1 with TRBJ2-7; TRBD1 agrees at 7 bases. Germline loops: CDR1 SGHRS, CDR2 YFSETQ. The CDR3 is made up of 15 amino acids. J lost 3 bases, V lost 4 bases, and 10 bases had no gene match.